The TCR beta chain described here comes from a study of technical replicates of blood from a handful of donors. Method: immunoSEQ multiplex PCR; TCRdb's copy keeps in-frame clones and lacks some. Altogether tens of thousands of clones are present, over 85% being singletons, with the ten largest covering roughly 4%. The CDR3 totals 13 residues. Germline V gene lookup returns CDR1 SGHDN and CDR2 FVKESK. Trimming took 5 bases from V and 6 from J, leaving 11 bases between them. What was sequenced was PBMCs. The clonotype originates from a human donor in good health. Some clones in this sample may be carry-over from other donors' samples. The rearrangement links TRBV14 to TRBJ1-5; tentatively, D is TRBD1 (6 bases). CDR3 sequence (DNA): TGTGCCAGCAGCGGGGGCCTGGGTCAGCCCCAGCATTTT. Protein product: CASSGGLGQPQHF.